These 4 T cell receptor beta chains were sequenced from one sample in a study of blood T cell repertoires in COVID-19. The method was immunoSEQ multiplex PCR; TCRdb's version includes in-frame clones alone and lacks a portion of them. The sample lists under 95,000 clones, 83% occurring once. Source material: peripheral blood. The receptors were sampled from a human donor in a cohort sampled during active COVID-19.

The CDR3 DNA sequence: TGTGCCACCAGTGCTGCCGGGACAACTAACTATGGCTACACCTTC. It specifies CATSAAGTTNYGYTF. The V and J genes are TRBV24-1 and TRBJ1-2; the D gene is possibly TRBD1 (6 bases). CDR1 KGHDR and CDR2 SFDVKD come from the germline V gene. V lost 5 bases to trimming and J lost 0 bases, with 12 bases between them. This CDR3 region has 15 residues.

This clone was found once. This chain's CDR3 is CSVEKAGVGNEQFF. The CDR3 coding sequence is TGCAGCGTTGAGAAAGCGGGAGTAGGCAATGAGCAGTTCTTC. The V gene is TRBV29-1, the J gene TRBJ2-1, with 8 bases fitting TRBD2. The CDR3 covers 14 residues. Germline V CDR1 and CDR2: SQVTM, ANQGSEA. V lost 3 bases to trimming and J lost 6 bases; unmatched junction nucleotides: 7.

This rearrangement joins TRBV5-6 to TRBJ2-7; D might be TRBD1 (5 bases). V shed 0 bases and J shed 5 bases, with 15 bases lying between them. Germline V gene data show CDR1 as SGHDT and CDR2 as YYEEEE. The CDR3 has 15 residues. The CDR3 DNA reads as TGTGCCAGCAGCTTGGTCAGCAGGGATTTCCACGAGCAGTACTTC. Translated, it gives CASSLVSRDFHEQYF.

The V gene is TRBV5-4, the J gene TRBJ2-3, with D possibly matching TRBD2 (5 bases). Germline values: CDR1 SGHNT, CDR2 YYREEE (reference sequence). The CDR3 covers 17 residues. Trimming took 5 bases from V and 4 from J, leaving 23 bases between them. CDR3: CASRLTPSGSGADTQYF. The CDR3 DNA follows: TGTGCCAGCAGACTCACCCCTAGTGGGAGTGGTGCAGATACGCAGTATTTT.